The entry below describes one T cell receptor (beta chain). Its specificity is not known. The record originates from a study of CD8 T cells in ankylosing spondylitis. Study-level points and caveats: Disease-linked clones had a CD8+ phenotype and relatively low frequency in peripheral blood. A motif of 7 to 9 highly homologous TCR beta variants was seen as apparently characteristic of ankylosing spondylitis blood. A number of the motif variants had already been described in reactive arthritis synovial fluid and blood.

Library preparation for TCR beta used quantitative 5'-RACE with molecular barcodes. MiXCR was run by TCRdb on the 5' RACE reads, yielding one entry per CDR3 protein. In the table there are approximately 130,000 distinct CDR3 sequences, about a tenth of which are singletons. The sample comprised blood, either unsorted or a sorted T cell fraction (not recorded which). The TCR originated in a male donor with ankylosing spondylitis or in good health (not recorded which).

The CDR3 bases are TGCAGCGTGGGGGGACAGGCTCCCTCCTACGAGCAGTACTTC. It translates to CSVGGQAPSYEQYF. The rearrangement links TRBV29-1 to TRBJ2-7; the match to TRBD1 covers 8 bases. Germline V lookup: CDR1 SQVTM, CDR2 ANQGSEA. This CDR3 comprises 14 residues. The J segment lost 0 bases and the V segment lost 6 bases, leaving 7 bases of the junction unmatched.